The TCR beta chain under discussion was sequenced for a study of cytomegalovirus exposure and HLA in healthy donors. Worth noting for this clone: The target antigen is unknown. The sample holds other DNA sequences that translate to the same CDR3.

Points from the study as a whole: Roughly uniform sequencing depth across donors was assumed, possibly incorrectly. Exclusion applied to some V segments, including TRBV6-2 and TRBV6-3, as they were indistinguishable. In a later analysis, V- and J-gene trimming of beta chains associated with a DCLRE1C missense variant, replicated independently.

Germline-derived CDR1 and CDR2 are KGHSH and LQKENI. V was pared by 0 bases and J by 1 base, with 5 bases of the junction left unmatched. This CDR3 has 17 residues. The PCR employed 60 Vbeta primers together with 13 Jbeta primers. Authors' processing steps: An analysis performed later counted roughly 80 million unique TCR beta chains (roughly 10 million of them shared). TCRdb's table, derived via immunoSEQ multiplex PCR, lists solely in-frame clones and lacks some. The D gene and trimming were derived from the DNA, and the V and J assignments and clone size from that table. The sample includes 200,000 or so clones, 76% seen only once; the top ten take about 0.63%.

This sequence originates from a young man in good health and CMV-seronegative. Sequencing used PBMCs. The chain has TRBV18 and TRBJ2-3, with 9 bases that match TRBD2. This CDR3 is CASSPPGLAGGTDTQYF. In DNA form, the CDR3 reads TGTGCCAGCTCACCACCGGGGTTAGCGGGAGGCACAGATACGCAGTATTTT.